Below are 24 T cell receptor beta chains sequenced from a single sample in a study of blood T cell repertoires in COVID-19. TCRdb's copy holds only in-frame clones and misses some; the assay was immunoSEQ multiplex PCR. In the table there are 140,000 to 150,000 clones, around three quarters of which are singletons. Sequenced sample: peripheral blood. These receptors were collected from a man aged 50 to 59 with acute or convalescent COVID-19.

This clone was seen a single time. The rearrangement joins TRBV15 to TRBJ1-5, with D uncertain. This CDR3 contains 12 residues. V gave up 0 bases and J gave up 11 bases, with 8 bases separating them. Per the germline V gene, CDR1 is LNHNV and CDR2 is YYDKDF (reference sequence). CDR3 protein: CATSRDQMTQHF. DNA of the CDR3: TGTGCCACCAGCAGAGATCAGATGACCCAGCATTTT.

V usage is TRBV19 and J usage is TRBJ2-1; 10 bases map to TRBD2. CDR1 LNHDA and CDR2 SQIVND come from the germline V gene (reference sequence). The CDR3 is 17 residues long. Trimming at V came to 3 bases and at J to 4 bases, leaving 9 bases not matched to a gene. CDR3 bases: TGTGCCAGTAGTATGGGGCTAGCGGGAGCCTTTTACAATGAGCAGTTCTTC. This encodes CASSMGLAGAFYNEQFF. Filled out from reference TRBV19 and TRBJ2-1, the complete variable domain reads DGGITQSPKYLFRKEGQNVTLSCEQNLNHDAMYWYRQDPGQGLRLIYYSQIVNDFQKGDIAEGYSVSREKKESFPLTVTSAQKNPTAFYLCASSMGLAGAFYNEQFFGPGTRLTVL.

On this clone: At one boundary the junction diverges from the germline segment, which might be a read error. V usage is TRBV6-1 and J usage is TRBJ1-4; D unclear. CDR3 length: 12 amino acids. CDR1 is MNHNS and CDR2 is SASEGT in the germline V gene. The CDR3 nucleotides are TGTGCCAGCAGTGAAGCGCGGATAAAAATGTTTTTT. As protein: CASSEARIKMFF.

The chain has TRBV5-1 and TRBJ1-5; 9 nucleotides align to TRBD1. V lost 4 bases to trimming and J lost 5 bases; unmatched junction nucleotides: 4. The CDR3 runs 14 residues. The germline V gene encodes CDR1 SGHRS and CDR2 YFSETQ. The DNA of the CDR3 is TGCGCCAGCAGCCCGGGACAGGGCCATCAGCCCCAGCATTTT. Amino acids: CASSPGQGHQPQHF. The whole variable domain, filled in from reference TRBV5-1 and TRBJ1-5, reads KAGVTQTPRYLIKTRGQQVTLSCSPISGHRSVSWYQQTPGQGLQFLFEYFSETQRNKGNFPGRFSGRQFSNSRSEMNVSTLELGDSALYLCASSPGQGHQPQHFGDGTRLSIL.

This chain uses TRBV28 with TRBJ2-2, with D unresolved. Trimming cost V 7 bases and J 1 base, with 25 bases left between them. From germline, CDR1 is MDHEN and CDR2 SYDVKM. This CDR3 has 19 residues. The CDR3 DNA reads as TGTGCCAGCAATGCCGCAGTTTATTCGCGGCGTAGGAACACCGGGGAGCTGTTTTTT. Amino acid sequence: CASNAAVYSRRRNTGELFF.

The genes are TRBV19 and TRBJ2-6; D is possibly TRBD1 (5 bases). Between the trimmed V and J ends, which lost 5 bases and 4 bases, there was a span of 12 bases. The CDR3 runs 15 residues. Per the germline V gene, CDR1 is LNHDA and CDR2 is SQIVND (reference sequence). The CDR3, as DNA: TGTGCCAGTAGTCCCAGGGTACCAGGGGCCAACGTCCTGACTTTC. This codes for CASSPRVPGANVLTF.

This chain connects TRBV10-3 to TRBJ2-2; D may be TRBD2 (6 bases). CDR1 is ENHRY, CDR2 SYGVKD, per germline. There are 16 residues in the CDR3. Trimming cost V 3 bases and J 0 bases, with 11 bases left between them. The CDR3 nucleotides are TGTGCCATCAGTGATCCGGGAGTCGCGAACACCGGGGAGCTGTTTTTT. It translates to CAISDPGVANTGELFF.

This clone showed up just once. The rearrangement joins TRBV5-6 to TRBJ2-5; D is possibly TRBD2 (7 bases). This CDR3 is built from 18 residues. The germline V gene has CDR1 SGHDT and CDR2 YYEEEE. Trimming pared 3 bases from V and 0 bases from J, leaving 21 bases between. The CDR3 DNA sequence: TGTGCCAGCAGCTCCCGCTCCTTAGGGGGGGGGTACCAAGAGACCCAGTACTTC. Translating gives CASSSRSLGGGYQETQYF.

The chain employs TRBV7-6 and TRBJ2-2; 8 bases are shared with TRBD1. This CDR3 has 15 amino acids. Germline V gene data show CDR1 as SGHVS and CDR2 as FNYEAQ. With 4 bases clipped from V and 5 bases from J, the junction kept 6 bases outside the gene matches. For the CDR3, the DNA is TGTGCCAGCAGCTCCGGACAGGGCTGGACCGGGGAGCTGTTTTTT. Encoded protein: CASSSGQGWTGELFF.

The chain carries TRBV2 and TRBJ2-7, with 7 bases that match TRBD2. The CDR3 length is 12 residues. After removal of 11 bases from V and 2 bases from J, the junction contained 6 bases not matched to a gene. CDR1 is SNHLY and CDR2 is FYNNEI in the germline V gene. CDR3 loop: CAGGLIPYEQYF. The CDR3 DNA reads TGTGCCGGGGGACTAATTCCCTACGAGCAGTACTTC.

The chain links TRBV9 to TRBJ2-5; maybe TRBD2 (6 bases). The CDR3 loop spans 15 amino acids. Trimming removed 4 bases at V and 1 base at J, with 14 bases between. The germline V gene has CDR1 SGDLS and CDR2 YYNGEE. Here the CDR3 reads CASSPRGDFQETQYF. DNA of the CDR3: TGTGCCAGCAGCCCCCGTGGGGACTTCCAAGAGACCCAGTACTTC.

As DNA, the CDR3 is TGTGCCAGCAGTTATGGCCGGAACACTGAAGCTTTCTTT. Amino acids: CASSYGRNTEAFF. The chain has TRBV6-6 and TRBJ1-1; D is ambiguous. Trimming pared 3 bases from V and 1 base from J, leaving 6 bases between. CDR1 is MNHNY, CDR2 SVGAGI, per germline (reference sequence). The length of the CDR3 is 13 residues.

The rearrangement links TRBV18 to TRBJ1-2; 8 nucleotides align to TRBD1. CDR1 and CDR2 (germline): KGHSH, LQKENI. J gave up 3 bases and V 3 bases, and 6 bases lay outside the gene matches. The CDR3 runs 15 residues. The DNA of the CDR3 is TGTGCCAGCTCACCCGGGACAGGCGAAGACTATGGCTACACCTTC. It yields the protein CASSPGTGEDYGYTF.

The CDR3 nucleotides are TGCAGCGTTCGGGACTTCTCTGGAAACACCATATATTTT. It is translated as CSVRDFSGNTIYF. The gene calls are TRBV29-1 and TRBJ1-3, with D perhaps matching TRBD1 (5 bases). V dropped 5 bases and J dropped 0 bases, with 8 bases sitting between them. Germline V gene lookup returns CDR1 SQVTM and CDR2 ANQGSEA. The CDR3 extends over 13 amino acids.

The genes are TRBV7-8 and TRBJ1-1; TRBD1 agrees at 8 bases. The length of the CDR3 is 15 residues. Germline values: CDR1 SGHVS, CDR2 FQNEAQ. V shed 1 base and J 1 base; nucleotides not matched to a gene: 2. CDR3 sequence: CASSLGGTGNTEAFF. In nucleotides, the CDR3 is TGTGCCAGCAGCTTAGGGGGGACAGGGAACACTGAAGCTTTCTTT.

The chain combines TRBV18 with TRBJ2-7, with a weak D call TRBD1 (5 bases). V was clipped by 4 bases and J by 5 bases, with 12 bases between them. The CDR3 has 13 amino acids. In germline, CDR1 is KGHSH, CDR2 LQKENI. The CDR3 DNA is TGTGCCAGCTCACTAACCCAGGGAAACGAGCAGTACGTC. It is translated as CASSLTQGNEQYV.

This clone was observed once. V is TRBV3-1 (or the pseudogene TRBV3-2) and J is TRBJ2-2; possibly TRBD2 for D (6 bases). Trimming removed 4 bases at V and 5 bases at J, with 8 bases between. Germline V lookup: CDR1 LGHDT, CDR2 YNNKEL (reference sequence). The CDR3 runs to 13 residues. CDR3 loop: CASSPGVTGELFF. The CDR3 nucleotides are TGTGCCAGCAGCCCGGGGGTTACCGGGGAGCTGTTTTTT.

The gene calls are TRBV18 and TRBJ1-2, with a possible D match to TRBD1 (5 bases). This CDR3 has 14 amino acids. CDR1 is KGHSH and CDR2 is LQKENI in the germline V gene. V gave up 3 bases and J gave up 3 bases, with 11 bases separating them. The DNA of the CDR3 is TGTGCCAGCTCACCGCGGAAGGGGCACTATGGCTACACCTTC. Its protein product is CASSPRKGHYGYTF.

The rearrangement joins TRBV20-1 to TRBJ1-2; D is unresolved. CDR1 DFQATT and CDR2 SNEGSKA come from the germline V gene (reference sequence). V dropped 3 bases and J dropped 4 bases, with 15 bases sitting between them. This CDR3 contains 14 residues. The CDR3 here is CSASPLAESYGYTF. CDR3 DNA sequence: TGCAGTGCTAGTCCCCTCGCAGAATCCTATGGCTACACCTTC.

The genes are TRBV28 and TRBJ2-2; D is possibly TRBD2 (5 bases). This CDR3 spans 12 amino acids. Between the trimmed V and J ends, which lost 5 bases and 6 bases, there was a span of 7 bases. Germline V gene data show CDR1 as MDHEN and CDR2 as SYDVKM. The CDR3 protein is CASSEGAGELFF. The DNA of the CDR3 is TGTGCCAGCAGTGAGGGCGCCGGGGAGCTGTTTTTT.

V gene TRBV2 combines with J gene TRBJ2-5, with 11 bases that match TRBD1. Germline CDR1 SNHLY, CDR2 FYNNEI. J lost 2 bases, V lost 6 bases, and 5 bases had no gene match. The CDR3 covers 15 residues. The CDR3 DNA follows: TGTGCCAGCAGGGGACAGGGGGAGTATCAAGAGACCCAGTACTTC. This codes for CASRGQGEYQETQYF.

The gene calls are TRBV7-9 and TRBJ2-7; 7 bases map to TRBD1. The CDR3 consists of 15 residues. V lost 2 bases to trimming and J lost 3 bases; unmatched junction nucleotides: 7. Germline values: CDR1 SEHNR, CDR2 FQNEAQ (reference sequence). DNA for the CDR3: TGTGCCAGCAGCTTATCCCGACAGGGTGACTACGAGCAGTACTTC. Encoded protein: CASSLSRQGDYEQYF.

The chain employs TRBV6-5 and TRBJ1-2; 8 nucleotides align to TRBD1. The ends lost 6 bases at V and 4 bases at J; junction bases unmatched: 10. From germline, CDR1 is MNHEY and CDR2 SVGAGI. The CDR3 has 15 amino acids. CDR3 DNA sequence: TGTGCCAGCAGCCCCCGGACAGGGCTCGGCTATGGCTACACCTTC. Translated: CASSPRTGLGYGYTF.

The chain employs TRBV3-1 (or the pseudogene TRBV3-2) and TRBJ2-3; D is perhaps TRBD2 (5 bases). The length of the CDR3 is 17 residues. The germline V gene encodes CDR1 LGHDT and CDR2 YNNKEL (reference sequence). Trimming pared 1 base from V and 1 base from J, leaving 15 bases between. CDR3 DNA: TGTGCCAGCAGCCAAGTAAGCGGATCCCAGGGCACAGATACGCAGTATTTT. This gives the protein CASSQVSGSQGTDTQYF.